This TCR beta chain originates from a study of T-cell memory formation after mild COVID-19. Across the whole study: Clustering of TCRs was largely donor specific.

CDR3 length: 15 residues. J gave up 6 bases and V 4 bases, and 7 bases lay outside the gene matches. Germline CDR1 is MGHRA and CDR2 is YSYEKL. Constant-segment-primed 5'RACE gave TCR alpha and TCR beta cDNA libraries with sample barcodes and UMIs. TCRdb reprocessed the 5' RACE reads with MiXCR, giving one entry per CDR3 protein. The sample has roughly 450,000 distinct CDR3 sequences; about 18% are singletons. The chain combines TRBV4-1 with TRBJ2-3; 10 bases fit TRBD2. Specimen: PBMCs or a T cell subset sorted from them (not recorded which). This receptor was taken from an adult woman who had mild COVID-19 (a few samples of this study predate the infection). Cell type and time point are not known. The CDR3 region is CASSLVGTSDDTQYF. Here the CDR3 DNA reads TGCGCCAGCAGCCTTGTTGGGACTAGCGACGATACGCAGTATTTT.